This T cell receptor (beta chain) was sequenced in a study of blood T cells in healthy people across ages. The study drew donors from healthy Caucasian individuals in Russia aged about 6 to 95. The amount of total RNA extracted per sample was at least 6 micrograms. Primers used in a second PCR of about 7 to 12 cycles were a sample-barcoded 5' primer and a J-beta primer mix. Every cDNA molecule bore a tag from a template-switch adaptor containing 12 random nucleotides. Each sample yielded at least 2.5 million CDR3-containing paired-end reads. MiXCR, applied by TCRdb to the 5' RACE reads, yields one record per CDR3 protein. The sample has 1.5 million to 2 million distinct CDR3 sequences; 30% to 35% are singletons. With 2 bases clipped from V and 2 bases from J, the junction kept 4 bases outside the gene matches. The germline CDR1 and CDR2 sequences are LGHNA and YNFKEQ. The CDR3 sequence is 16 residues long.

The specimen sequenced was blood. The V call is TRBV4-2, the J call TRBJ2-5; 11 bases map to TRBD2. The TCR was taken from a woman aged 25 to 45 in good health. Here the CDR3 DNA reads TGTGCCAGCAGCCAAATTCTAGCGGGGGGACAAGAGACCCAGTACTTC. The encoded protein is CASSQILAGGQETQYF.